Described below is a single T cell receptor (beta chain) sequence and its context. This receptor's antigen is unknown. No quality values exist for individual bases; no much larger clone is one base distant. The entry originates in a study of cytomegalovirus exposure and HLA in healthy donors (dated by TCRdb to about 2017). Study-level background: An earlier analysis of 587 of the donors reported 276 Gb of sequence data and roughly 120 million unique TCR beta sequences obtained from about 200 million T cells. All discovery cohort repertoires had been generated on a single sequencing platform. Typing coverage differed by locus: A, B, C, DRB1 and DQB1 were typed in about 629-640 donors, DQA1 in 500 to 550, DPA1 in approximately 600, and DPB1 in about 450. A later analysis re-examined previously published TCR beta repertoires from 500 to 700 donors and added high-resolution HLA genotyping to investigate patterns of TCR occurrence. The study combined high-throughput TCR immunosequencing, statistical association of individual TCRs with disease status, and machine learning to predict cytomegalovirus infection status. Across about 380 genotyped donors of the cohort, an average of about 240,000 unique TCR beta nucleotide sequences per donor were sequenced, and 15% to 20% of those sequences were non-productive. Alongside the repertoire data, information on donor age, sex, ethnicity and CMV serostatus was compiled. Of the 300 to 500 genotyped donors, over 80% were placed in the genetic ancestry cluster associated with self-reported Caucasian donors. Besides the first cohort of roughly 700 subjects, a separate validation cohort made up of over 100 different subjects was used. Roughly 5 DR-DQ haplotypes were handled as single units for association and clustering, since linkage in the cohort was strong. In the later analysis, no new phenotypic data were used to find candidate immune exposures; instead, reliance was placed on TCR beta sequences and their occurrence across donors. An earlier analysis of about 620 of the donors applied high-throughput TCR beta sequencing to assess whether each TCR beta V gene segment acted as functional or pseudogenic. The T cell repertoires of 700 or so subjects were profiled by immunosequencing and related to cytomegalovirus serostatus. The study was designed to test whether signatures of past pathogen exposure could be identified by cataloging public T cell receptors. Approximately 300 gigabases of sequencing data and around 90 million unique TCR sequences made up an early release that covered under 750 HLA-typed donors. HLA typing included class I and class II loci at four-digit resolution. A later genetic analysis took genome-wide SNP genotypes for about 65% of the 666 donors and used that subset as a discovery cohort. The paper as a whole reports these results and caveats: A further reported finding was that TCR beta sequences accurately predicted the HLA-A and HLA-B alleles for most subjects in the first cohort. A later analysis found that HLA-associated TCR beta chains were more clonally expanded and had lower generation probabilities than equally common non-associated chains. In a later analysis, most CMV-associated TCR beta chains were found to appear HLA-restricted, with HLA associations seemingly driven largely by CMV exposure. In a later genetic analysis, a missense DCLRE1C variant was associated with V-gene and J-gene trimming of TCR beta chains, and the association was replicated in an independent cohort. In both the original and validation cohorts, the classifier was reported to diagnose cytomegalovirus status with high specificity and sensitivity. The presence/absence analyses assumed that sequencing depth was roughly uniform across donors, and that assumption may not be true. Some IMGT-functional V segments, including TRBV6-2 and TRBV6-3, could not be distinguished by the 87-base-pair reads and were therefore excluded. Broadly in line with IMGT annotations, most TCR beta V segments showed up in productive rearrangements about 90% or about 30% of the time in an earlier analysis of several hundred of the donors. Because HLA typing was unavailable for some donors at each locus, only the typed subset was used in association tests. The cohort was sequenced for TCR beta chains only, and without alpha or paired-chain data the features that could be detected were limited. Across donors, most TCR sequences were observed very rarely, whereas some public TCRs were present in many individuals. Assigning TCR associations to individual alleles was difficult when HLA alleles, especially DR and DQ, strongly co-occurred. Immune exposure information for the cohort was limited to CMV serostatus. Correlated functional status among segregating V segments might be attributable to linkage disequilibrium, but an unknown experimental factor could not be ruled out. A total of 150 to 200 TCR beta chains were listed by the study as associated with cytomegalovirus. A later analysis found that TCR association rates varied across HLA loci, with DRB1 alleles showing the most associated TCRs and HLA-C alleles the fewest. The earlier analysis of 450 to 700 of the donors excluded around 17 rarely observed V segments, including chromosome 9 orphons, because counts were too low. In a later analysis, several top co-occurrence clusters were reported to appear linked to parvovirus B19, influenza, CMV and Epstein-Barr virus. In vitro tests confirmed that a few of the cytomegalovirus-associated TCR beta chains recognize cytomegalovirus antigens. A cluster of highly shared sequence variants was judged likely to represent a technical artifact of the sequencing pipeline. At a false discovery rate of 0.05, a later analysis linked fewer than 20,000 TCR beta sequences to specific HLA alleles. It was suggested by the authors that the approach could potentially be generalized to other disease states and immunological phenotypes. According to a later genetic analysis, donors in an Asian-associated ancestry cluster had fewer N-insertions in productive TCRs than the approximately 610-donor mean.

The receptor library was made with the immunoSEQ multiplex PCR assay. A mixture of 60 forward primers for TCR Vbeta segments and 13 reverse primers for TCR Jbeta segments was used in the multiplex PCR. Amplification of the CDR3 region of rearranged TCR beta genes was performed with a multiplex PCR assay on genomic DNA. The amplified TCR beta libraries were sequenced on the Illumina HiSeq System as 87-base-pair reads. Per the authors' processing: A later analysis counted approximately 76 million unique TCR beta chains across the 666 repertoires, and some 12 million of these chains were shared by at least two donors. To remove PCR and sequencing errors, raw reads were error-corrected and collapsed into unique sequences using a nearest-neighbor algorithm that merged closely related sequences. CDR3 sequences were aligned to IMGT reference sequences to assign V, D and J gene segments. For a sequence to be retained, a match of at least six nucleotides was required to both a V gene segment and a J gene segment. A rearrangement counted as productive if the CDR3 had no stop codons and remained in frame with V and J, and every other rearrangement counted as non-productive. Following IMGT convention, CDR3 was defined as the stretch from the second conserved V-encoded cysteine up to the conserved J-encoded phenylalanine. The earlier analysis of about 570 of the donors excluded any sequence lacking an unambiguous match to a single V gene segment. In an earlier analysis of some 590 of the donors, V segments were called functional above 56.7% productive rearrangements and were called segregating when the between-donor standard deviation exceeded 5%. A statistical classification framework was built for diagnosing cytomegalovirus status from the catalog of TCR beta chain sequences. V and J gene assignment, in a later analysis, came from comparing TCR nucleotide sequences with IMGT/GENE-DB human TR gene sequences. In a later analysis, CDR3 sequences and most-parsimonious VDJ recombination scenarios were assigned using the TCRdist pipeline. A later analysis defined each TCR beta chain by its CDR3 amino acid sequence plus V-gene family, and excluded reads lacking a unique V-gene family. As a way to deal with suspected cross-contamination and a sequencing artifact, a later analysis dropped 450 to 600 nucleotide sequences that were highly shared and had low generation probability. In a later analysis, a clonal expansion index for each public chain was calculated from normalized within-repertoire ranks of inferred template counts. In a later analysis, generation probabilities were computed using a VDJ recombination model fitted to out-of-frame rearrangements, and the results were checked against IGoR. Hypergeometric tests were used in a later analysis to score TCR-TCR, TCR-HLA and TCR-CMV co-occurrence, with a repertoire-size bias correction applied to the TCR pairs. A later analysis estimated false discovery rates by permuting HLA or CMV assignments 20 times. In a later analysis, co-occurring TCRs were grouped using DBSCAN, and TCRdist sequence similarity was added for clustering within HLA-allele-positive subsets. For co-occurrence clustering, repertoires with fewer than 30,000 or more than 120,000 public chains were excluded, along with five or six repertoires with anomalous nucleotide sharing. The source is immuneACCESS, and TCRdb retained only in-frame sequences with V and J called. Part of the clones is not carried over; for the studies checked, unresolved V genes explain less than half of this, and the remainder is unexplained. The V and J calls and clone size come from that table; D and trimming were worked out from the DNA. This sample has about 97,000 clones in its table, and approximately 85% of those were observed once. The ten largest clonotypes hold about 3.8% of the sample.

Counted from cysteine to phenylalanine, this CDR3 has 15 amino acids. The CDR3 DNA has 45 bases and is translated from base 1. CDR1 is given as SEHNR and CDR2 as FQNEAQ, both from the germline V gene (reference sequence). Clipping removes 3 bases from V and 8 bases from J, with 6 as the unmatched junction base count. The cohort was made up of 650 to 700 healthy bone marrow donors. At the time of sampling, every cohort member was nominally healthy, though immune exposures that went unrecorded were likely present. The donor tested CMV seronegative and was one of the 352 seronegative cohort members. Every donor gave a peripheral blood sample, and the peripheral blood mononuclear cells from that sample were used for TCR beta sequencing. Genomic DNA was extracted from the blood cell samples with the Qiagen DNeasy Blood Extraction Kit.

The sample taken for sequencing was PBMCs. The rearrangement combines TRBV7-9 with TRBJ2-3; 12 central nucleotides agree with TRBD2. This sequence was found in a man aged 30-40 years in good health and CMV-seronegative. In nucleotides, the sequence is TGTGCCAGCAGCTTTCTAGCGGGGGGGCCGGTTACGCAGTATTTT. Its amino acids are CASSFLAGGPVTQYF.